This T cell receptor beta chain was sequenced in a study of shared clonotypes between healthy human individuals. Turning to the study itself: Three plates were used per donor for CD4 naive, three for CD4 memory, two for CD8 naive and one for CD8 memory.

Worth noting for this clone: Its antigen remains unidentified.

Study-wide findings and caveats: Donor clonotype sharing was expected to depend on sequencing depth.

Terminally differentiated effector memory CD45RA+ cells were excluded by CCR7 positive selection of CD45RO-negative cells. Profiling relied on immunoSEQ multiplex PCR, and the TCRdb table lists in-frame clones only, not all of them. This table holds about 1.9 million clones, just over 90% found once. Trimming removed 3 bases at V and 8 bases at J, with 11 bases between. Germline values: CDR1 PRHDT, CDR2 FYEKMQ (reference sequence). The CDR3 has 13 residues. The clonotype comes from a young man in good health. Some clones in this sample may be carry-over from other donors' samples. The sample consisted of naive CD8+ T cells from PBMCs. The V gene is TRBV13, the J gene TRBJ2-1, with TRBD1 as a possible D gene (6 bases). DNA of the CDR3: TGTGCCAGCAGCTTGACAGGCCCCGATGAGCAGTTCTTC. It yields the protein CASSLTGPDEQFF.